Sequencing of this TCR beta chain was carried out in a study of cytomegalovirus exposure and HLA in healthy donors. Profiled with immunoSEQ multiplex PCR; TCRdb holds only in-frame clones, not every one. The table records 90,000 to 110,000 clones, around nine tenths of them present only once. The CDR3 is 12 residues long. From germline, CDR1 is MDHEN and CDR2 SYDVKM. V lost 10 bases and J lost 6, with 13 bases in between. The sequenced sample consisted of PBMCs. This sequence originates from a woman aged 18 to 35 in good health and CMV-seronegative. The chain uses TRBV28 and TRBJ1-5, with D unclear. The CDR3, as DNA: TGTGCCACGGCGGGTGCGGGTCAGCCCCAGCATTTT. Its translation: CATAGAGQPQHF.